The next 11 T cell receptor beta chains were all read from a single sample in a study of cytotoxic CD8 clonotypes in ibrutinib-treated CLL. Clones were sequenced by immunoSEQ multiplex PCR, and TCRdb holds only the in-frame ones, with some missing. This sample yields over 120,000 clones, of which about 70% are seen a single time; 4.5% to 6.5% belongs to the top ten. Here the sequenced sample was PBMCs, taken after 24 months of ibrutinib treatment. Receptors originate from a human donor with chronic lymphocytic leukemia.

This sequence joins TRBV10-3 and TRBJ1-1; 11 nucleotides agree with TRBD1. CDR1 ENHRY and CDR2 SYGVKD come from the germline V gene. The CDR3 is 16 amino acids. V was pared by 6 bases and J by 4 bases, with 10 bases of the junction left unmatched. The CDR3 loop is CAIRRDRGVGGTEAFF. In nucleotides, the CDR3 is TGTGCCATCAGGCGGGACAGGGGGGTTGGTGGCACTGAAGCTTTCTTT.

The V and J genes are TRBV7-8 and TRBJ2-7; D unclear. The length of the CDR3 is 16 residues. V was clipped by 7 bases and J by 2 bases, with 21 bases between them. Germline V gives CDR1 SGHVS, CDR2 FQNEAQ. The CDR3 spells CASTARSHQHTYEQYF. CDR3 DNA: TGTGCCAGCACCGCCAGGAGCCATCAACATACCTACGAGCAGTACTTC.

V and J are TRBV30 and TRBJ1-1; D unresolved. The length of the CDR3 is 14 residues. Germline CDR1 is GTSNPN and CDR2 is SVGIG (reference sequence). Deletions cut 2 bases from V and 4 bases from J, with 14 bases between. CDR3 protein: CAWSYGNSGTEAFF. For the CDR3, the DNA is TGTGCCTGGAGTTACGGAAATTCAGGCACTGAAGCTTTCTTT.

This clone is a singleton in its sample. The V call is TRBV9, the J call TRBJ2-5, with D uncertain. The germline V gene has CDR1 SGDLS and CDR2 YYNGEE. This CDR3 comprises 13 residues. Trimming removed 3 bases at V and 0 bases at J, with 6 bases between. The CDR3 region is CASSGSYQETQYF. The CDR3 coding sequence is TGTGCCAGCAGCGGTTCGTACCAAGAGACCCAGTACTTC. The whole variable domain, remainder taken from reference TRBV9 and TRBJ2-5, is DSGVTQTPKHLITATGQRVTLRCSPRSGDLSVYWYQQSLDQGLQFLIQYYNGEERAKGNILERFSAQQFPDLHSELNLSSLELGDSALYFCASSGSYQETQYFGPGTRLLVL.

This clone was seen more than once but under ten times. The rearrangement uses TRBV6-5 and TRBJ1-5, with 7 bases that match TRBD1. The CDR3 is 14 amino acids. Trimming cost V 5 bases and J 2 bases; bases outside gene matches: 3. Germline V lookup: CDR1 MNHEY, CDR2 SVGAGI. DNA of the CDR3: TGTGCCAGCAGTATGGACAGGCGCAATCAGCCCCAGCATTTT. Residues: CASSMDRRNQPQHF.

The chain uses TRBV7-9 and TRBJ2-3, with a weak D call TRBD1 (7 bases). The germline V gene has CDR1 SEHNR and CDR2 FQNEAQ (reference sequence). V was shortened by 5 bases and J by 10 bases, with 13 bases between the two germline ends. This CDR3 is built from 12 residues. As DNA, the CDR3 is TGTGCCAGCAGCCAGGGGGACTTGGCGCAGTATTTT. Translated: CASSQGDLAQYF.

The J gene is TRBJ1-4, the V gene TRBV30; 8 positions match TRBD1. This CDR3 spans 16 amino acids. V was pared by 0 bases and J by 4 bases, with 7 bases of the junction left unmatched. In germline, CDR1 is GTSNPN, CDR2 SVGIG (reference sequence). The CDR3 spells CAWSVGQGVFNEKLFF. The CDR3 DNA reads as TGTGCCTGGAGTGTAGGACAGGGCGTGTTTAATGAAAAACTGTTTTTT.

The DNA of the CDR3 is TGTGCCAGCAGCTTAGGGGGTACCAATCAGCCCCAGCATTTT. Its protein is CASSLGGTNQPQHF. The chain uses TRBV13 and TRBJ1-5; D unresolved. Germline V gene lookup returns CDR1 PRHDT and CDR2 FYEKMQ (reference sequence). The CDR3 extends over 14 amino acids. Trimming stripped 0 bases from V and 3 bases from J, with 6 bases between.

DNA for the CDR3: TGCAGCGTTGAAGATTTCAGGCCGGGCCGAACTGAAGCTTTCTTT. Translating it yields CSVEDFRPGRTEAFF. This chain connects TRBV29-1 to TRBJ1-1; D is uncertain. Germline CDR1 is SQVTM and CDR2 is ANQGSEA. The CDR3 loop spans 15 amino acids. Between the trimmed V and J ends, which lost 0 bases and 5 bases, there was a span of 16 bases.

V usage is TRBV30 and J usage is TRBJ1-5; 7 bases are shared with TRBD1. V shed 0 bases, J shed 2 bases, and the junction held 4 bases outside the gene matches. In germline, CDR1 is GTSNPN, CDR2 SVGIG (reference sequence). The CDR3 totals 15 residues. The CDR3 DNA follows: TGTGCCTGGAGTGTAGTCAGGGGGGGCAATCAGCCCCAGCATTTT. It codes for CAWSVVRGGNQPQHF. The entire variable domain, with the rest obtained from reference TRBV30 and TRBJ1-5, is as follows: SQTIHQWPATLVQPVGSPLSLECTVEGTSNPNLYWYRQAAGRGLQLLFYSVGIGQISSEVPQNLSASRPQDRQFILSSKKLLLSDSGFYLCAWSVVRGGNQPQHFGDGTRLSIL.

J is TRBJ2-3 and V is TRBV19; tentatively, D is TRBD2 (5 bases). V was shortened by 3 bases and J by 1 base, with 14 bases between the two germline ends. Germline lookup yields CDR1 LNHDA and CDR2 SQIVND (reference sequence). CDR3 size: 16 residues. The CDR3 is CASSMPTGSGTDTQYF. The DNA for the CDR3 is TGTGCCAGTAGTATGCCCACGGGGTCCGGCACAGATACGCAGTATTTT.